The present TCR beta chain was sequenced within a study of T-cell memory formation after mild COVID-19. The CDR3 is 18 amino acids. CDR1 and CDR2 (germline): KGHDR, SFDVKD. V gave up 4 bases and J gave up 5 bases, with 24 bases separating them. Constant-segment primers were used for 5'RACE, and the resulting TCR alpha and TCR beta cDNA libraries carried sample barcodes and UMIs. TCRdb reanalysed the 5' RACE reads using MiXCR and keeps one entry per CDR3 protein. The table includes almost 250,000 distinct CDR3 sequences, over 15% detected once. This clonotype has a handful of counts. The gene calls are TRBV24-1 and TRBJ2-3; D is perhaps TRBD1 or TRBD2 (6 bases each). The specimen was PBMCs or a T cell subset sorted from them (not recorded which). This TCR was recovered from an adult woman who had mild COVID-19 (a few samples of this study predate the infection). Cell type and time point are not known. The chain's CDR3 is CATSDPIVSSGARDTQYF. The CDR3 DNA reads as TGTGCCACCAGTGACCCCATCGTATCTTCGGGGGCTCGAGATACGCAGTATTTT.